A single T cell receptor (beta chain) is shown here with its context. This sample stems from a study of blood T cell repertoires in COVID-19. In the study overall: T cells, B-cell-depleted T cells, or PBMCs supplied cDNA or gDNA.

Authors' analysis steps: Amplification of reference gene primers was used by the study to estimate nucleated cell counts. Measured with immunoSEQ multiplex PCR; TCRdb has only the in-frame clones, and not every one. The V and J calls and clone size were taken over from that table, and D and trimming were inferred from the DNA. In the table there are over 25,000 clones, roughly four fifths of which are singletons. Per the germline V gene, CDR1 is SGHKS and CDR2 is YYEKEE (reference sequence). The CDR3 has 12 amino acids. V was pared by 4 bases and J by 7 bases, with 9 bases between. The material sequenced was peripheral blood. The rearrangement uses TRBV5-5 and TRBJ2-1; D may be TRBD1 (5 bases). This sequence was found in a man in his sixties or seventies with acute or convalescent COVID-19. The CDR3 region has the DNA TGTGCCAGCAGCCTGACAGTGAATGAGCAGTTCTTC. Protein sequence: CASSLTVNEQFF.